The 9 T cell receptor beta chains below were found in one sample sequenced in a study of human versus mouse CDR3 diversity and MHC coevolution. TCRdb's copy holds only in-frame clones and misses some; the assay was immunoSEQ multiplex PCR. Found here are 80,000 or so clones, around 93% of them singletons; the top ten hold approximately 1.4%. The specimen was naive CD4+ T cells from blood. Subset: CD45RO-negative CD62L-positive naive CD4 T cells. All receptors come from a person between 25 and 70 years old in good health.

The V and J genes are TRBV29-1 and TRBJ2-1, with D unresolved. The CDR3 is 13 residues long. V was trimmed by 3 bases and J by 4 bases, leaving 10 bases between them. Germline lookup yields CDR1 SQVTM and CDR2 ANQGSEA. This CDR3 reads CSVDRSLYNEQFF. The CDR3 DNA reads as TGCAGCGTTGATCGTAGTCTGTACAATGAGCAGTTCTTC.

A single count supports this clone. The rearrangement joins TRBV4-3 to TRBJ2-6; the match to TRBD2 covers 8 bases. V was pared by 1 base and J by 2 bases, with 4 bases of the junction left unmatched. CDR3 size: 17 residues. Germline CDR1 is LGHNA and CDR2 is YSLEER. The DNA for the CDR3 is TGCGCCAGCAGCCAAGCAACAGCGGGAGCTGGGGCCAACGTCCTGACTTTC. Translating gives CASSQATAGAGANVLTF.

The genes are TRBV29-1 and TRBJ2-5, with 7 bases identical to TRBD2. The junction had 7 bases not matched to a gene; V was cut back by 4 bases and J by 5 bases. The CDR3 loop spans 13 amino acids. Germline lookup yields CDR1 SQVTM and CDR2 ANQGSEA. CDR3 sequence: CSVGVTSEETQYF. CDR3 sequence (DNA): TGCAGCGTTGGGGTAACTAGCGAGGAGACCCAGTACTTC. The full variable domain, with the rest looked up from reference TRBV29-1 and TRBJ2-5, is SAVISQKPSRDICQRGTSLTIQCQVDSQVTMMFWYRQQPGQSLTLIATANQGSEATYESGFVIDKFPISRPNLTFSTLTVSNMSPEDSSIYLCSVGVTSEETQYFGPGTRLLVL.

This chain connects TRBV5-1 to TRBJ1-5; D gene ambiguous. The CDR3 sequence is 15 residues long. V dropped 0 bases and J dropped 0 bases, with 7 bases sitting between them. Germline V gene lookup returns CDR1 SGHRS and CDR2 YFSETQ. CDR3 residues: CASSLAGFSNQPQHF. The CDR3 nucleotides are TGCGCCAGCAGCTTGGCGGGATTTAGCAATCAGCCCCAGCATTTT.

The V call is TRBV7-3, the J call TRBJ2-3, with 8 bases matching TRBD2. The trim removed 0 bases at V and 3 bases at J, leaving 2 bases unmatched. This CDR3 is built from 15 residues. Germline values: CDR1 SGHTA, CDR2 FQGTGA. CDR3 in DNA: TGTGCCAGCAGCTTAACCGGGAGGGGAACAGATACGCAGTATTTT. It translates to CASSLTGRGTDTQYF.

For the CDR3, the DNA is TGTGCCAGCAGGGGGACTAGCGGGGCCCACTACGAGCAGTACTTC. Residues: CASRGTSGAHYEQYF. J is TRBJ2-7 and V is TRBV6-1; TRBD2 aligns across 13 bases. Germline trimming cut 6 bases from V and 3 bases from J; bases unmatched to any gene: 5. The CDR3 covers 15 residues. Germline V gene sequence: CDR1 MNHNS, CDR2 SASEGT.

The rearrangement joins TRBV6-5 to TRBJ1-5; possible D gene TRBD1, 5 bases. There are 15 residues in the CDR3. Trimming shortened V by 4 bases and J by 1 base, and 11 bases separated the two germline ends. From germline, CDR1 is MNHEY and CDR2 SVGAGI. CDR3: CASSSYGGSNQPQHF. For the CDR3, the DNA is TGTGCCAGCAGTTCCTACGGGGGGAGCAATCAGCCCCAGCATTTT.

The rearrangement joins TRBV11-1 to TRBJ2-4, with D unclear. The CDR3 has 11 residues. V was pared by 3 bases and J by 13 bases, with 10 bases between. The germline CDR1 and CDR2 sequences are SGHAT and FQDESV (reference sequence). CDR3 in amino acids: CASSLGPSQYF. CDR3 coding DNA: TGTGCCAGCAGCTTGGGCCCGTCCCAGTACTTC.

A word on this clone: One junction end does not reproduce the germline sequence, and a read error may be involved. The rearrangement uses TRBV7-7 and TRBJ2-5; D is unresolved. CDR3 length: 13 amino acids. The germline V gene has CDR1 SSHAT and CDR2 FNYEAQ (reference sequence). DNA of the CDR3: TGTGCTAGCAGCTTAGGTGCCCAGGAGACCCAGTACTTC. Protein product: CASSLGAQETQYF.